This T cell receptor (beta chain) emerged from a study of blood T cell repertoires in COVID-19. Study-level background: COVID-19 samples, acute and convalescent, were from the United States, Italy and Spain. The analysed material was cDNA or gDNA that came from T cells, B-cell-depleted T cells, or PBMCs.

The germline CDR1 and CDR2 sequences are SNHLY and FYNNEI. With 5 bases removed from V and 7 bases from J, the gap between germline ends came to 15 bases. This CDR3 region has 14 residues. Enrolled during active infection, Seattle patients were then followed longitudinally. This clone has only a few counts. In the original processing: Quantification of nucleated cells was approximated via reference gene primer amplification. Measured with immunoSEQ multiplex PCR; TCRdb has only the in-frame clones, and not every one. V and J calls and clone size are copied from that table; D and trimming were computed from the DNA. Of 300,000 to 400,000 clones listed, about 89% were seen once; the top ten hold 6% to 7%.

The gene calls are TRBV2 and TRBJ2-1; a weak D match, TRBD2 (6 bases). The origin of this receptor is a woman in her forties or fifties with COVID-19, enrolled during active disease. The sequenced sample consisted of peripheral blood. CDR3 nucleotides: TGTGCCAGCAGTCCTTCTAGCGTAATGAATGAGCAGTTCTTC. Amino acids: CASSPSSVMNEQFF.